One and the same sample provided the 17 T cell receptor beta chains below, sequenced in a study of cytomegalovirus exposure and HLA in healthy donors. Using immunoSEQ multiplex PCR, the repertoire was profiled, and TCRdb retains in-frame clones only, with some absent. The data hold about 400,000 clones, with around 86% observed a single time. Sequenced material: PBMCs. The receptors come from a woman aged 18-30 years in good health and CMV-seronegative.

As to this clone: This CDR3 is also generated by other DNA sequences in the sample. The chain employs TRBV6-1 and TRBJ1-5, with 11 nucleotides matching TRBD1. The V and J ends lost 6 bases and 4 bases, in that order; junction bases with no gene match: 2. Germline CDR1 MNHNS, CDR2 SASEGT. The CDR3 is made up of 14 amino acids. The CDR3 region is CASSGTGGNQPQHF. CDR3 coding DNA: TGTGCCAGCAGCGGGACAGGGGGGAATCAGCCCCAGCATTTT.

This clone was recorded only once. J is TRBJ2-7 and V is TRBV19; 8 bases fit TRBD1. Trimming took 8 bases from V and 4 from J; bases not matched to a gene: 1. The germline V gene encodes CDR1 LNHDA and CDR2 SQIVND (reference sequence). This CDR3 is 11 amino acids long. CDR3 residues: CASRTGYEQYF. The CDR3 coding sequence is TGTGCCAGTCGGACAGGGTACGAGCAGTACTTC.

The chain joins TRBV14 to TRBJ2-6, with D maybe TRBD2 (5 bases). The CDR3 runs to 22 residues. Germline loops: CDR1 SGHDN, CDR2 FVKESK. V was shortened by 4 bases and J by 2 bases, with 30 bases between the two germline ends. CDR3 sequence: CASSPLLLGLGIPEPGANVLTF. As DNA, the CDR3 is TGTGCCAGCAGCCCACTATTATTAGGGCTCGGGATTCCTGAGCCTGGGGCCAACGTCCTGACTTTC. The entire variable domain, with the rest obtained from reference TRBV14 and TRBJ2-6, is as follows: EAGVTQFPSHSVIEKGQTVTLRCDPISGHDNLYWYRRVMGKEIKFLLHFVKESKQDESGMPNNRFLAERTGGTYSTLKVQPAELEDSGVYFCASSPLLLGLGIPEPGANVLTFGAGSRLTVL.

The chain is built from TRBV5-4 and TRBJ2-7; 10 bases align to TRBD2. There are 15 residues in the CDR3. Germline lookup yields CDR1 SGHNT and CDR2 YYREEE (reference sequence). CDR3 in amino acids: CATSTRAGGSYEQYF. The CDR3 DNA follows: TGTGCGACCAGCACCCGAGCGGGAGGGAGCTACGAGCAGTACTTC.

CDR3 nucleotides: TGTGCCAGCAGCTTGGAACAGGTCCGGAACGAGCAGTACTTC. Protein: CASSLEQVRNEQYF. The gene calls are TRBV5-6 and TRBJ2-7; possibly TRBD1 for D (5 bases). Trimming removed 0 bases from V and 5 bases from J, with 12 bases in between. The CDR3 extends over 14 amino acids. The germline V gene has CDR1 SGHDT and CDR2 YYEEEE.

This clone was seen only once. This rearrangement joins TRBV18 to TRBJ2-1; 7 nucleotides line up with TRBD2. V lost 3 bases and J lost 2; bases outside the gene matches: 7. The CDR3 contains 16 residues. CDR1 KGHSH and CDR2 LQKENI come from the germline V gene. CDR3: CASSPLGGMAYNEQFF. CDR3 DNA: TGTGCCAGCTCACCCCTGGGAGGGATGGCCTACAATGAGCAGTTCTTC.

V usage is TRBV19 and J usage is TRBJ2-4; no clear D gene. The CDR3 runs to 16 residues. Per the germline V gene, CDR1 is LNHDA and CDR2 is SQIVND (reference sequence). V gave up 0 bases and J gave up 1 base, with 10 bases separating them. CDR3 bases: TGTGCCAGTAGTATAGATCGGCAGGTGGCCAAAAACATTCAGTACTTC. This encodes CASSIDRQVAKNIQYF.

The rearrangement links TRBV28 to TRBJ2-3; 8 bases are a match to TRBD2. V shed 4 bases and J 2 bases; nucleotides not matched to a gene: 5. Germline V gene sequence: CDR1 MDHEN, CDR2 SYDVKM. CDR3 length: 15 amino acids. CDR3 bases: TGTGCCAGCAGTTCCCGAGCGGGGGTCACAGATACGCAGTATTTT. Translation gives CASSSRAGVTDTQYF.

The CDR3 DNA is TGTGCCAGCAGCTCTCCAGGGATTCGGGAAAAACTGTTTTTT. This gives the protein CASSSPGIREKLFF. The chain recombines TRBV7-2 with TRBJ1-4, with D perhaps matching TRBD1 (5 bases). The CDR3 totals 14 residues. V lost 4 bases and J lost 8, with 14 bases in between. The germline CDR1 and CDR2 sequences are SGHTA and FQGNSA.

The rearrangement uses TRBV29-1 and TRBJ2-1, with TRBD2 matching 7 bases. The CDR3 extends over 14 amino acids. CDR1 SQVTM and CDR2 ANQGSEA come from the germline V gene. V gave up 7 bases and J gave up 0 bases; unmatched junction bases: 6. CDR3 DNA: TGCAGCGCCTCTGGCGGGAGCTCCTACAATGAGCAGTTCTTC. Encoded protein: CSASGGSSYNEQFF.

The rearrangement joins TRBV2 to TRBJ2-7; maybe TRBD2 (5 bases). The length of the CDR3 is 14 residues. Germline CDR1 and CDR2: SNHLY and FYNNEI. Trimming removed 8 bases from V and 6 bases from J, with 20 bases in between. The CDR3 sequence is CASLGVGSALEQYF. The DNA for the CDR3 is TGTGCCAGCCTCGGGGTAGGTTCAGCCCTCGAGCAGTACTTC.

The chain employs TRBV2 and TRBJ1-2, with D uncertain. Germline loops: CDR1 SNHLY, CDR2 FYNNEI. V lost 3 bases to trimming and J lost 0 bases, with 2 bases between them. This CDR3 is built from 12 residues. CDR3 sequence: CASSDTNYGYTF. The CDR3 DNA follows: TGTGCCAGCAGTGACACTAACTATGGCTACACCTTC.

The V and J genes are TRBV15 and TRBJ2-1; perhaps TRBD1 as D (5 bases). This CDR3 region has 15 residues. CDR1 and CDR2 from the germline V gene are LNHNV and YYDKDF (reference sequence). The V and J ends lost 4 bases and 12 bases respectively, with 22 bases between them. The CDR3 nucleotides read TGTGCCACCAGCAACCTCAACGTGGGGCACCTGCGGCAGTTCTTC. It codes for CATSNLNVGHLRQFF.

The chain combines TRBV11-1 with TRBJ2-3, with 12 bases that match TRBD2. The J segment lost 4 bases and the V segment lost 5 bases, leaving 13 bases of the junction unmatched. The CDR3 consists of 18 residues. Germline values: CDR1 SGHAT, CDR2 FQDESV (reference sequence). Here the CDR3 DNA reads TGTGCCAGCAGCCTCCTAGCGGGGGGGCTTCCATTGGCAGATACGCAGTATTTT. The encoded protein is CASSLLAGGLPLADTQYF.

V and J are TRBV21-1 and TRBJ2-3; TRBD2, as called in the table, went unchecked against the DNA. TRBV21-1 is a listed pseudogene. The CDR3 sequence is 17 residues long. DNA for the CDR3: TGTGCCAGCAGCAAAGCGACGAATTTAGCCAGAGGAGATACGCAGTATTTT. Translating gives CASSKATNLARGDTQYF.

The gene calls are TRBV11-2 and TRBJ2-1; TRBD2 matches 9 bases. The germline CDR1 and CDR2 sequences are SGHAT and FQNNGV. This CDR3 contains 15 residues. The junction had 5 bases not matched to a gene; V was cut back by 2 bases and J by 6 bases. CDR3 in DNA: TGTGCCAGCAGCTTAAGCGGGGGGACGTTCAATGAGCAGTTCTTC. Encoded protein: CASSLSGGTFNEQFF. The whole variable domain, filled in from reference TRBV11-2 and TRBJ2-1, reads EAGVAQSPRYKIIEKRQSVAFWCNPISGHATLYWYQQILGQGPKLLIQFQNNGVVDDSQLPKDRFSAERLKGVDSTLKIQPAKLEDSAVYLCASSLSGGTFNEQFFGPGTRLTVL.

The J gene is TRBJ2-1, the V gene TRBV27; 9 bases align to TRBD2. This CDR3 region has 18 residues. CDR1 and CDR2 from the germline V gene are MNHEY and SMNVEV (reference sequence). V lost 7 bases to trimming and J lost 0 bases; unmatched junction nucleotides: 13. The CDR3 region is CASTTLTSGTISYNEQFF. The CDR3 coding sequence is TGTGCCAGCACCACCCTGACTAGCGGAACCATCTCCTACAATGAGCAGTTCTTC.